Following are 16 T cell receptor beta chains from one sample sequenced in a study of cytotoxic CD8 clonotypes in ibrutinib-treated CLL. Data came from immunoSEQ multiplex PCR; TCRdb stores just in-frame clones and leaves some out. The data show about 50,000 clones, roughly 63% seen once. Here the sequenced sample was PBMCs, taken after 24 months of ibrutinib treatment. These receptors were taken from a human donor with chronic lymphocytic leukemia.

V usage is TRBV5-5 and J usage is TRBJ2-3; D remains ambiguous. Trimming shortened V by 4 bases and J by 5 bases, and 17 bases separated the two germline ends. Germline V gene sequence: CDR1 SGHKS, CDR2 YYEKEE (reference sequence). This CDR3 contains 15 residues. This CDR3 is CASSLEQVSGDTQYF. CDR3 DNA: TGTGCCAGCAGCCTGGAGCAGGTTTCTGGAGATACGCAGTATTTT.

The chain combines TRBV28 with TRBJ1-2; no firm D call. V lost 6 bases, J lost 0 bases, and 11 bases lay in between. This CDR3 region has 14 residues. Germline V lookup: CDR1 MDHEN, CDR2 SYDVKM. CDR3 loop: CASSTIQTNYGYTF. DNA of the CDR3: TGTGCCAGCAGCACAATACAGACTAACTATGGCTACACCTTC.

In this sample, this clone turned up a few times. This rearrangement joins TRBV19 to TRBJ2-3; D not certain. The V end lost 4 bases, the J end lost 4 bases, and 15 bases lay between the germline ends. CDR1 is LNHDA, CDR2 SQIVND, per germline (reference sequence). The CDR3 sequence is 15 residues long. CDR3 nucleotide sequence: TGTGCCAGTAGTACCCTACCCGGCCCAGCAGATACGCAGTATTTT. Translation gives CASSTLPGPADTQYF. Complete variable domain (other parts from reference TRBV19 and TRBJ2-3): DGGITQSPKYLFRKEGQNVTLSCEQNLNHDAMYWYRQDPGQGLRLIYYSQIVNDFQKGDIAEGYSVSREKKESFPLTVTSAQKNPTAFYLCASSTLPGPADTQYFGPGTRLTVL.

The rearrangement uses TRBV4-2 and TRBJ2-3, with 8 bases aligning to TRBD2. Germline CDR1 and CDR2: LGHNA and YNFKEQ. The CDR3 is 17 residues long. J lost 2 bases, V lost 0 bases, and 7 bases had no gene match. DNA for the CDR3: TGTGCCAGCAGCCAAGATGGACTAGCCACAACCACAGATACGCAGTATTTT. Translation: CASSQDGLATTTDTQYF.

CDR3 coding DNA: TGTGCCAGCAGCTTGTCGTCAACAATGATGAGCTACGAGCAGTACTTC. The encoded protein is CASSLSSTMMSYEQYF. V gene TRBV5-6 combines with J gene TRBJ2-7; D is uncertain. The V end was cut by 1 base, the J end by 3 bases, with 17 bases between. Germline V CDR1 and CDR2: SGHDT, YYEEEE. This CDR3 is 16 amino acids long. Based on the CDR3 plus reference TRBV5-6 and TRBJ2-7, the full variable domain is DAGVTQSPTHLIKTRGQQVTLRCSPKSGHDTVSWYQQALGQGPQFIFQYYEEEERQRGNFPDRFSGHQFPNYSSELNVNALLLGDSALYLCASSLSSTMMSYEQYFGPGTRLTVT.

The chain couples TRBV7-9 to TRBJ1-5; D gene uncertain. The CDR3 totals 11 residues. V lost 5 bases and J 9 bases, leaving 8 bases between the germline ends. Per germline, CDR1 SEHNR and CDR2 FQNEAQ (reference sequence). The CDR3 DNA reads TGTGCCAGCAGCCTCGCGGGGCCCCAGCATTTT. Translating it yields CASSLAGPQHF.

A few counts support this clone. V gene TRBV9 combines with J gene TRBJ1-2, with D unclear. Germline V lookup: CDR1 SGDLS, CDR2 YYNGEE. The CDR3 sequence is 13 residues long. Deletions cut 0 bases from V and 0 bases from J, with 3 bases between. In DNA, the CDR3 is TGTGCCAGCAGCGTAGTGTCTAACTATGGCTACACCTTC. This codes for CASSVVSNYGYTF. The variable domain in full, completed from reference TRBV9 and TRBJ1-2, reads DSGVTQTPKHLITATGQRVTLRCSPRSGDLSVYWYQQSLDQGLQFLIQYYNGEERAKGNILERFSAQQFPDLHSELNLSSLELGDSALYFCASSVVSNYGYTFGSGTRLTVV.

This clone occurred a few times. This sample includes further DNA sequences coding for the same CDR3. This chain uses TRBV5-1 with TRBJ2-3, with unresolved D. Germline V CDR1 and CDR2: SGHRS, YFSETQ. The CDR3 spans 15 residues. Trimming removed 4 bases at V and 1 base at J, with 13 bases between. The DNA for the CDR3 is TGCGCCAGCAGCCTAAGACAAGGAGGCACAGATACGCAGTATTTT. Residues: CASSLRQGGTDTQYF.

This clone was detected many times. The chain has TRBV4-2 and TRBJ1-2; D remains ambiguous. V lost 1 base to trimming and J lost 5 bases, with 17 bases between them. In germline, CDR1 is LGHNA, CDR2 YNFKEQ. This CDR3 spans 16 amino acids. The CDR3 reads CASSQGGSLNRYGYTF. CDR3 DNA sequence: TGTGCCAGCAGCCAAGGAGGAAGTCTTAATCGTTATGGCTACACCTTC.

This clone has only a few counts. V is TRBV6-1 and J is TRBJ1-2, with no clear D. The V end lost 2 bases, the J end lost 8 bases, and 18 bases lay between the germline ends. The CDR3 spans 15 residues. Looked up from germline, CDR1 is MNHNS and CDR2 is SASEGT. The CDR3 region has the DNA TGTGCCAGCAGTGAATCAATTTGGGTCGGGTACGGCTACACCTTC. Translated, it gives CASSESIWVGYGYTF.

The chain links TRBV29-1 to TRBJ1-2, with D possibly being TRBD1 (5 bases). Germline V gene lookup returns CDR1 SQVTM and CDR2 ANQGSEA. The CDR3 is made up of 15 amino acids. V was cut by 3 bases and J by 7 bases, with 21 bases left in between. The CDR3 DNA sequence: TGCAGCGTTGATAGTAGGGACTCACCAGGGAGTGGCTACACCTTC. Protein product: CSVDSRDSPGSGYTF.

CDR3 bases: TGTGCCATCAGTGAGCCCGGGGCTTGGTCGAACACCGGGGAGCTGTTTTTT. Translating gives CAISEPGAWSNTGELFF. The chain recombines TRBV10-3 with TRBJ2-2; D possibly matches TRBD1 or TRBD2 (5 bases each). V lost 2 bases to trimming and J lost 0 bases, with 13 bases between them. The germline CDR1 and CDR2 sequences are ENHRY and SYGVKD. The CDR3 covers 17 residues.

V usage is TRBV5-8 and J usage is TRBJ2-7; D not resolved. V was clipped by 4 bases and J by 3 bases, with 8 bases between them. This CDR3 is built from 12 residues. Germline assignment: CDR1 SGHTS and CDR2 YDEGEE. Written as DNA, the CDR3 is TGTGCCAGCAGCCCCGTGGACTACGAGCAGTACTTC. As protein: CASSPVDYEQYF.

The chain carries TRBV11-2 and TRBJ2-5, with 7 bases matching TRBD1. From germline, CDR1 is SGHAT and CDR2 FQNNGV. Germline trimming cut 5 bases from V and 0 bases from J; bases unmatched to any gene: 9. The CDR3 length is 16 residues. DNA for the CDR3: TGTGCCAGCAGCCGACCCGGACAGGCGTACCAAGAGACCCAGTACTTC. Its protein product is CASSRPGQAYQETQYF.

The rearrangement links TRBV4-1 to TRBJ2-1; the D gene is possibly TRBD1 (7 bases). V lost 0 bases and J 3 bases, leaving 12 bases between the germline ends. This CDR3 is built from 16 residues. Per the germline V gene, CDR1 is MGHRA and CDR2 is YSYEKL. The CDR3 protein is CASSQESRGDYNEQFF. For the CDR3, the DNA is TGCGCCAGCAGCCAAGAATCCAGGGGGGACTACAATGAGCAGTTCTTC.

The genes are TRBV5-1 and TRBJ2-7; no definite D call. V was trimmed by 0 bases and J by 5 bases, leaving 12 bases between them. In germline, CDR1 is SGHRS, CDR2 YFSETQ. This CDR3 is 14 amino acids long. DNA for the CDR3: TGCGCCAGCAGCTTGGCTGAGGATGAGCACGAGCAGTACTTC. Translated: CASSLAEDEHEQYF.